This T cell receptor beta chain was recorded in a study of memory CD4+ T cells and cytomegalovirus serostatus (dated by TCRdb to about 2019). The study in broad terms: A total of 33 healthy Belgian adults, of whom 9 were CMV seropositive and roughly 25 were CMV seronegative, were included in the cohort. To replicate a published TCR-based CMV serostatus classifier, the study sequenced CD4+ memory TCRbeta repertoires from a Belgian cohort whose cytomegalovirus serostatus was known.

The research as a whole found: Only CD4+CD45RO+ memory cells were sequenced, in contrast to the original study, in which naive and memory CD4+ and CD8+ populations were covered. Of 164 previously reported CMV-associated TCRbeta sequences, approximately 64 appeared in the CD4+ memory repertoires, each in one to five individuals. CMV serostatus prediction reached a median bootstrapped AUC of 0.95 with the original framework and about 0.91 with a US-trained random forest. On the Belgian cohort, the classifier built on the original framework reached a median bootstrapped AUC of almost 0.96, with a 95% CI of 0.76-1.00. The results were interpreted as suggesting that the CMV-associated TCR signature is mostly present in the CD4+ memory repertoire.

This clone has only a few counts. Its specific antigen is unknown. There are no base qualities to consult, and no much larger clone falls within one base. A FACSAria II was used to sort memory CD4+ T cells, defined as single viable CD3+CD4+CD8-CD45RO+ cells. To determine CMV serostatus, a Roche Elecsys assay was used that detects serum IgG against CMV pp150, pp28, p38 and p52. After thawing, total CD4+ T cells were enriched by positive selection with CD4 magnetic microbeads. The samples came from a different study that was designed specifically to examine the CD4+ T cell memory repertoire. Peripheral blood mononuclear cells were isolated and cryopreserved according to standard operating procedures, and serum was kept at -80 degrees C. CD3-PerCP (BW264/56), CD4-APC (RPA-T4), CD45RO-PE (UCHT1) and CD8-Pacific Orange (3B5) antibodies were used for staining, and non-viable cells were excluded with Sytox blue.

Genomic DNA was extracted from sorted cells with the Quick-DNA Microprep Kit. TCRbeta DNA was amplified with the immunoSEQ hsTCRbeta kit following the manufacturer's protocol. An Illumina MiSeq instrument was used to sequence the TCRbeta libraries. The study's processing was this. Following removal of out-of-frame sequences, some 2,200,000 distinct TCRbeta sequences were retained, with an average of around 70,000 per individual. Two values were used to score each individual: the count of 150 to 200 previously reported CMV-associated TCRbeta sequences and the total count of productive distinct TCRbeta sequences. A beta-binomial model was reimplemented in Python, and scikit-learn random forests with default parameters were trained on US cohort data. Classifier performance on the Belgian cohort was summarized as median AUC with percentile confidence intervals calculated over 10,000 bootstrap iterations. Sourced from immuneACCESS, this table was stored by TCRdb with only in-frame sequences that have V and J called. A share of the clones is absent; for the studies checked, an unresolved V gene accounts for under half, and the remainder has no known explanation. The DNA was the basis for D and trimming; V, J and clone size are from that table. This sample lists 35,000 to 55,000 clones; about 73% were detected once. Around 0.91% of the sample comes from the top ten.

The CDR3 numbers 12 residues from cysteine through phenylalanine. Just the 36-base CDR3 DNA is kept, in frame starting at base 1. V trim: 7 bases; J trim: 6 bases; unmatched bases: 2. For CDR1 and CDR2, the germline V gene (reference sequence) lists LNHDA and SQIVND. The sequenced sample consisted of memory CD4+ T cells from blood. This chain joins TRBV19 to TRBJ1-2; the central 10 bases match TRBD1. This TCR derives from an adult in good health and CMV-seronegative. The nucleotide sequence is given as TGTGCCAGTATCGGGACAGGGGATGGCTACACCTTC. This yields the protein CASIGTGDGYTF.